This T cell receptor (beta chain) was sequenced during a study of cytomegalovirus exposure and HLA in healthy donors. The V gene's germline CDR1 is LGHNA and CDR2 YSLEER. With V trimmed by 4 bases and J by 4 bases, 4 bases remained unmatched. The CDR3 extends over 15 amino acids. Both 60 Vbeta primers and 13 Jbeta primers went into the PCR. Profiled with immunoSEQ multiplex PCR; TCRdb holds only in-frame clones, not every one. The table shows 120,000 or so clones, with 70% to 85% occurring only once. Sample: PBMCs. The rearrangement links TRBV4-3 to TRBJ1-1; 12 bases agree with TRBD1. This receptor was taken from a man aged 45-65 years in good health and CMV-seropositive. The CDR3 loop is CASSRGQGAGTEAFF. The CDR3 bases are TGCGCCAGCAGCCGGGGACAGGGGGCGGGCACTGAAGCTTTCTTT.